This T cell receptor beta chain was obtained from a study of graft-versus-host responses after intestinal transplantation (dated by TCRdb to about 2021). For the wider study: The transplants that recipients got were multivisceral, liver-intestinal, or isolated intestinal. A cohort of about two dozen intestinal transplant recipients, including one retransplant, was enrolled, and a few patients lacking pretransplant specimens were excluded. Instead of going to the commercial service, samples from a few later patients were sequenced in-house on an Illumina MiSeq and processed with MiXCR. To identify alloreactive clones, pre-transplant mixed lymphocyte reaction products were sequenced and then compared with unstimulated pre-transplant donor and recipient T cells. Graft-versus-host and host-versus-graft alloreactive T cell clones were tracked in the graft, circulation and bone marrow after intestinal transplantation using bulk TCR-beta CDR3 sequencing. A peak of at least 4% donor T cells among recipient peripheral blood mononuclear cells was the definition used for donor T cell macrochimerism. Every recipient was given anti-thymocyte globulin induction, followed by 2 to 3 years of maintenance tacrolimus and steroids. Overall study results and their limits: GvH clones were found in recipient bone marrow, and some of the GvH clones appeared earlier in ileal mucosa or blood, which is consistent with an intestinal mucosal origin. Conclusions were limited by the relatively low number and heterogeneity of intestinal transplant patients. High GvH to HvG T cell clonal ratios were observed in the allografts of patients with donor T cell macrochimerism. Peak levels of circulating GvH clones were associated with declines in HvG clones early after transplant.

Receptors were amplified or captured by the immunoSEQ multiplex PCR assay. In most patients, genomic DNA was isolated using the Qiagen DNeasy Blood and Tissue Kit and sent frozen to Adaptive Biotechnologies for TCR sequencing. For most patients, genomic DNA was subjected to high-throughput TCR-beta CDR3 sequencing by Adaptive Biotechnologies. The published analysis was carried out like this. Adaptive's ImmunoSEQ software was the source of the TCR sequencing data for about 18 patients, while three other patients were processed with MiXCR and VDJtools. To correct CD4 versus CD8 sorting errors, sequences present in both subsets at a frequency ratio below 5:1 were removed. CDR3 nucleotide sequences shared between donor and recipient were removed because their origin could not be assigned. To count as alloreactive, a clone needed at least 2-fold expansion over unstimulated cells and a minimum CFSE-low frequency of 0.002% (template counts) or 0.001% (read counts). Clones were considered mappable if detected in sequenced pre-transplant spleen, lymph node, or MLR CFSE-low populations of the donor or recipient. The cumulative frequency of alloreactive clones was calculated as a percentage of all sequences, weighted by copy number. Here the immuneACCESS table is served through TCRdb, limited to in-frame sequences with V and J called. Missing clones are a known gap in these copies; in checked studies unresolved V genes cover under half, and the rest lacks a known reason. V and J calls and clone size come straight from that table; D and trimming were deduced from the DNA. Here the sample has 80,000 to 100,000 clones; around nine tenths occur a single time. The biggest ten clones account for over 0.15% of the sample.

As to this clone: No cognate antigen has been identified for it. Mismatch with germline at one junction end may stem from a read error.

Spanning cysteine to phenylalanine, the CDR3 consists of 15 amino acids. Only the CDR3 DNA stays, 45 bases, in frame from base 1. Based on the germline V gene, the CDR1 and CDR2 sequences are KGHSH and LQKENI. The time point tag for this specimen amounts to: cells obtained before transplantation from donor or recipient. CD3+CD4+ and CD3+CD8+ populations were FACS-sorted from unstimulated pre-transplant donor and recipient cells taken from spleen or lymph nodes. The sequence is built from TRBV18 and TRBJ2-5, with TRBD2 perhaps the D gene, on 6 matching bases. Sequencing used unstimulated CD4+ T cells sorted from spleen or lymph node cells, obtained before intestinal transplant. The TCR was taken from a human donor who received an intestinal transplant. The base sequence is TGTGCCAGCTCCCCACGGACTAACTCCCAAGAGACCCAGTACTTC. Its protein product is CASSPRTNSQETQYF.